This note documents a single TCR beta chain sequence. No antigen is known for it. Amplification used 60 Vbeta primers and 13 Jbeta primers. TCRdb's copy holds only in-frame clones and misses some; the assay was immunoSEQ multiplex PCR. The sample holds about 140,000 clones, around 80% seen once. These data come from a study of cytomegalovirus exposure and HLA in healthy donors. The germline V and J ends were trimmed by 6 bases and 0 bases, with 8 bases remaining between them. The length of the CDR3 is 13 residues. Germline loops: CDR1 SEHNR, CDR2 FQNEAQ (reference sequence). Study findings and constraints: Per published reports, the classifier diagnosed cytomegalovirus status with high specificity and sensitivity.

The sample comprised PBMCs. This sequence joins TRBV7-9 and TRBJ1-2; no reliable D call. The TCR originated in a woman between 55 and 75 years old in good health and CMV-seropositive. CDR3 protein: CASSTIANYGYTF. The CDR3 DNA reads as TGTGCCAGCAGTACAATTGCTAACTATGGCTACACCTTC.